The 12 T cell receptor beta chains below come from one sample, sequenced in a study of blood T cells in healthy people across ages. PCR was performed a second time for about 7 to 12 cycles using a sample-barcoded 5' primer and a J-beta primer mix. Each CDR3 protein is one row after TCRdb ran MiXCR on the 5' RACE reads. The sample carries around 1,500,000 distinct CDR3 sequences, 42% recorded once. The sample taken for sequencing was blood. Every receptor here comes from a young woman in good health.

As concerns this clonotype: One end of the junction fails to match germline, which may point to a read error. The V and J genes are TRBV4-2 and TRBJ1-1; D unclear. The CDR3 has 14 amino acids. Germline values: CDR1 LGHNA, CDR2 YNFKEQ. The CDR3 is CAGSQDVANTEAFF. For the CDR3, the DNA is TGTGCCGGCAGCCAAGATGTAGCGAACACTGAAGCTTTCTTT.

The rearrangement links TRBV5-1 to TRBJ2-1; 7 nucleotides line up with TRBD2. With V trimmed by 0 bases and J by 9 bases, 6 bases remained unmatched. This CDR3 is built from 14 residues. Germline CDR1 and CDR2: SGHRS and YFSETQ. In DNA form, the CDR3 reads TGCGCCAGCAGCTTGGCAGCGGGGTCCAGTGAGCAGTTCTTC. Its protein product is CASSLAAGSSEQFF.

This clonotype was observed a handful of times. V and J are TRBV10-3 and TRBJ1-1; tentatively, D is TRBD1 (6 bases). V lost 2 bases, J lost 5 bases, and 18 bases lay in between. Germline V gene sequence: CDR1 ENHRY, CDR2 SYGVKD. The CDR3 is 16 amino acids. CDR3 sequence reads: CAISEPLPGDGTEAFF. In DNA form, the CDR3 reads TGTGCCATCAGTGAGCCACTACCAGGGGATGGGACTGAAGCTTTCTTT.

The V and J genes are TRBV4-2 and TRBJ1-2, with 9 bases matching TRBD1. Germline trimming cut 1 base from V and 5 bases from J; bases unmatched to any gene: 5. CDR3 length: 15 amino acids. Per germline, CDR1 LGHNA and CDR2 YNFKEQ. In DNA, the CDR3 is TGTGCCAGCAGCCAAGGACAGGGGGTACTTTATGGCTACACCTTC. Protein product: CASSQGQGVLYGYTF.

The chain combines TRBV19 with TRBJ2-5; D gene ambiguous. This CDR3 comprises 12 residues. The germline V gene encodes CDR1 LNHDA and CDR2 SQIVND (reference sequence). The ends were cut back, 0 bases at V and 4 bases at J, with 3 bases in the middle. The CDR3 here is CASSIDRETQYF. The CDR3 coding sequence is TGTGCCAGTAGTATAGACCGAGAGACCCAGTACTTC.

The chain combines TRBV28 with TRBJ2-7; perhaps TRBD2 as D (6 bases). V gave up 5 bases and J gave up 5 bases, with 22 bases separating them. The CDR3 covers 16 residues. Germline loops: CDR1 MDHEN, CDR2 SYDVKM. DNA for the CDR3: TGTGCCAGCAGTCCAAGGAGGGTAATGAACTTAGACGAGCAGTACTTC. As protein: CASSPRRVMNLDEQYF.

This clonotype was picked up a small number of times. The chain is built from TRBV7-9 and TRBJ2-3, with D perhaps given as TRBD1 or TRBD2 (5 bases each). The germline gives CDR1 SEHNR, CDR2 FQNEAQ (reference sequence). The CDR3 contains 15 residues. V was trimmed by 0 bases and J by 3 bases, leaving 10 bases between them. In DNA, the CDR3 is TGTGCCAGCAGCTTAGCGGGACCTCAGACAGATACGCAGTATTTT. Its translation: CASSLAGPQTDTQYF.

The V and J genes are TRBV4-1 and TRBJ2-1, with D tentatively TRBD2 (5 bases). The CDR3 contains 13 residues. Germline CDR1 and CDR2: MGHRA and YSYEKL. CDR3 sequence reads: CASASRSPYEQFF. The CDR3 DNA is TGCGCATCGGCTAGCAGGAGTCCCTATGAGCAGTTCTTC.

The V call is TRBV20-1, the J call TRBJ1-4; a possible D gene is TRBD1 (6 bases). Trimming shortened V by 3 bases and J by 0 bases, and 17 bases separated the two germline ends. CDR1 is DFQATT, CDR2 SNEGSKA, per germline (reference sequence). This CDR3 is 17 amino acids long. CDR3 region: CSARGASPRATNEKLFF. DNA for the CDR3: TGCAGTGCTAGGGGGGCCAGCCCGCGTGCAACTAATGAAAAACTGTTTTTT.

This chain connects TRBV2 to TRBJ1-1, with D perhaps TRBD1 (6 bases). V was cut by 5 bases and J by 4 bases, with 11 bases left in between. The CDR3 covers 13 residues. CDR1 and CDR2 from the germline V gene are SNHLY and FYNNEI. CDR3 amino acids: CASSNQGITEAFF. CDR3 nucleotides: TGTGCCAGCAGTAATCAGGGGATCACTGAAGCTTTCTTT.

This rearrangement joins TRBV7-8 to TRBJ2-2, with a possible D match to TRBD2 (7 bases). Germline V lookup: CDR1 SGHVS, CDR2 FQNEAQ. This CDR3 region has 18 residues. Trimming removed 1 base from V and 5 bases from J, with 20 bases in between. CDR3 amino acids: CASSLVLGGGPSTGELFF. CDR3 coding DNA: TGTGCCAGCAGCTTAGTATTAGGGGGGGGCCCGAGTACCGGGGAGCTGTTTTTT.

This clonotype showed up just a few times. The DNA of the CDR3 is TGTGCCAGCCAGACTAGCCCAGCCGTGGGAATTGGGTTCTTC. Amino acid sequence: CASQTSPAVGIGFF. V and J are TRBV7-9 and TRBJ2-1, with TRBD2 matching over 7 bases. Germline V gene lookup returns CDR1 SEHNR and CDR2 FQNEAQ (reference sequence). The CDR3 sequence is 14 residues long. Trimming cost V 8 bases and J 15 bases; bases outside gene matches: 19.